This T cell receptor (beta chain) appears in the sequencing data of a study of blood T cell repertoires in COVID-19. Only one count was recorded for this clone. Original methodology: Estimated nucleated cell counts came from reference gene primer amplification. The method was immunoSEQ multiplex PCR; TCRdb's version includes in-frame clones alone and lacks a portion of them. The D gene and trimming were derived from the DNA, and the V and J assignments and clone size from that table. Here the sample spans approximately 70,000 clones, 75% to 95% being singletons. Specimen: peripheral blood. This receptor was taken from a woman aged 18-29 years with acute or convalescent COVID-19.

In nucleotides, the CDR3 is TGTGCCAGCTCGCCGGGACAGGGCAATCAGCCCCAGCATTTT. It is translated as CASSPGQGNQPQHF. This rearrangement joins TRBV18 to TRBJ1-5, with 8 bases matching TRBD1. V lost 6 bases and J lost 2; bases outside the gene matches: 3. There are 14 residues in the CDR3. Germline values: CDR1 KGHSH, CDR2 LQKENI.